Presented here are 4 T cell receptor beta chains from one specimen sequenced in a study of response to subunit inactivated influenza vaccine. MiXCR, run by TCRdb on the RT-PCR reads, gives a single entry per CDR3 protein. Counted here are about 500,000 distinct CDR3 sequences, approximately 7.8% occurring once; the ten biggest clones make up about 12%. The sequences come from PBMCs from blood, collected approximately 25 months after vaccination. Receptors were obtained from a man in his fifties or sixties who received an inactivated influenza vaccine.

On this clonotype itself: Given a much more abundant clone one base away, this may be a read error. The chain recombines TRBV25-1 with TRBJ1-1, with 7 nucleotides matching TRBD1. Germline assignment: CDR1 MGHDK and CDR2 SYGVNS. The CDR3 runs 13 residues. With 6 bases clipped from V and 3 bases from J, the junction kept 4 bases outside the gene matches. As DNA, the CDR3 is TGTGCCAGCAGAACAGGGGACTACACTGAAGCTTTCTTT. Protein product: CASRTGDYTEAFF.

This clonotype came up many times. The gene calls are TRBV5-5 and TRBJ2-1; D possibly uses TRBD1 or TRBD2 (5 bases each). Germline assignment: CDR1 SGHKS and CDR2 YYEKEE (reference sequence). The ends were cut back, 0 bases at V and 4 bases at J, with 14 bases in the middle. The CDR3 totals 16 residues. The CDR3 sequence: CASSLAGAGIYNEQFF. The CDR3 DNA reads as TGTGCCAGCAGCTTGGCCGGGGCAGGGATTTACAATGAGCAGTTCTTC. Full variable domain (remainder filled in from reference TRBV5-5 and TRBJ2-1): DAGVTQSPTHLIKTRGQQVTLRCSPISGHKSVSWYQQVLGQGPQFIFQYYEKEERGRGNFPDRFSARQFPNYSSELNVNALLLGDSALYLCASSLAGAGIYNEQFFGPGTRLTVL.

This clonotype showed up many times. The genes are TRBV7-2 and TRBJ2-3, with 8 bases that match TRBD1. The CDR3 runs to 15 residues. CDR1 SGHTA and CDR2 FQGNSA come from the germline V gene. Germline trimming cut 5 bases from V and 2 bases from J; bases unmatched to any gene: 6. CDR3 amino acids: CASSPGQAYTDTQYF. Written as DNA, the CDR3 is TGTGCCAGCAGCCCGGGACAGGCCTACACAGATACGCAGTATTTT.

Only a few counts were recorded for this clonotype. This chain joins TRBV4-1 and TRBJ1-2; D uncertain. Germline V gene lookup returns CDR1 MGHRA and CDR2 YSYEKL. The CDR3 is 15 amino acids. V dropped 1 base and J dropped 0 bases, with 9 bases sitting between them. CDR3 bases: TGCGCCAGCAGCCAAGCCGCCTACCCTAACTATGGCTACACCTTC. This encodes CASSQAAYPNYGYTF.